These T cell receptor beta chains were read from a single sample in a study of response to subunit inactivated influenza vaccine. Using its own MiXCR run on the RT-PCR reads, TCRdb lists one record per CDR3 protein. The profile shows about 190,000 distinct CDR3 sequences, about an eighth of them singletons. Sample: CD8+ T cells sorted from PBMCs, taken 5 to 6 days after vaccination. These TCRs come from a man in his forties or fifties who received an inactivated influenza vaccine. CDR3s include the opening cysteine and the closing phenylalanine or tryptophan.

v_call	j_call	cdr3_aa
TRBV20-1	TRBJ1-1	CSATQGGSTEAFF
TRBV28	TRBJ2-1	CASSRPDRVSYNEQFF
TRBV9	TRBJ2-7	CASSITSGAYYEQYF
TRBV7-9	TRBJ2-7	CASSGPEQYF
TRBV30	TRBJ2-7	CAWSVLGAEQYF
TRBV5-6	TRBJ2-3	CASSGTDSDTQYF
TRBV9	TRBJ2-7	CASSVGEGAYEQYF
TRBV29-1	TRBJ2-1	CSARGLAGVSYNEQFF
TRBV24-1	TRBJ2-1	CATSETQGSYNEQFF
TRBV30	TRBJ2-7	CAWSVFRIPYEQYF
TRBV12-3/TRBV12-4	TRBJ1-2	CASNRVGQSYTF
TRBV28	TRBJ1-2	CASNPSGLGVAYGYTF
TRBV24-1	TRBJ2-3	CATSDLRGTDTQYF
TRBV29-1	TRBJ2-5	CSVEDLQGLQETQYF
TRBV29-1	TRBJ1-2	CSAEKVGQGLTGGYTF
TRBV28	TRBJ1-1	CASSPQTVPSYF
TRBV24-1	TRBJ2-1	CATSPLGSSYNEQFF